The sequence of this TCR beta chain was determined in a study of shared clonotypes between healthy human individuals. On the study more broadly: Serving as donors were a couple of women and three men, whose ages spanned 18 to 49.

Over several immunoSEQ plates, each subset's genomic DNA was distributed in even portions. Replicate PCRs for sorted subsets used approximately 190 ng DNA; this equaled around 28,000 T cell genomes. Method: immunoSEQ multiplex PCR; TCRdb's copy keeps in-frame clones and lacks some. The sample consists of about 110,000 clones, around 68% of them appearing once. Germline-derived CDR1 and CDR2 are MNHEY and SVGAGI. The CDR3 is 14 residues long. V was cut by 5 bases and J by 7 bases, with 15 bases left in between. The clonotype was recovered from a woman aged 25 to 39 in good health. Sequenced material: memory CD8+ T cells sorted from blood. Noted subset: CD45RO+ cells pooled with CCR7-negative TemRA cells. The V and J genes are TRBV6-5 and TRBJ1-5; no reliable D call. CDR3 nucleotide sequence: TGTGCCAGCAGTCCCCCGTGGGAGGACCAGCCCCAGCATTTT. Translating gives CASSPPWEDQPQHF.